A selection of T cell receptor beta chains follows, all from one sample in a study of OX40 agonist ivuxolimab in advanced cancers. The assay was immunoSEQ multiplex PCR, and TCRdb's table has in-frame clones only and misses some. Found here are under 200,000 clones, 94% of them singletons; the top ten hold about 0.31%. The sample consisted of CD4+ or CD8+ T cells sorted from blood, taken in a trial of the OX40 agonist ivuxolimab. The receptor set was obtained from an adult with an advanced solid tumor such as melanoma, head and neck, liver or kidney cancer. Both conserved end residues are trimmed from each CDR3. Each record gives: clone size, V gene, D gene, CDR3 protein. The D gene is left open where the match is weak. The size of a clone is reported for some rows only, either as once, few or many, or as a class for expanded clones.

clone size: .
V gene: TRBV28
D gene: TRBD1
CDR3 protein: ASSLDRGVLGTDTQY

clone size: .
V gene: TRBV30
D gene: .
CDR3 protein: AWDLTGWEQY

clone size: .
V gene: TRBV4-3
D gene: TRBD1
CDR3 protein: ASSRIGQGAREQY

clone size: .
V gene: TRBV7-6
D gene: .
CDR3 protein: ASSRISYNEQF

clone size: .
V gene: TRBV11-2
D gene: .
CDR3 protein: ASSPRRDGDYEQY

clone size: .
V gene: TRBV7-2
D gene: TRBD1
CDR3 protein: ASSWTGNEKLF

clone size: .
V gene: TRBV6-5
D gene: TRBD1
CDR3 protein: ASSYSPTGLGQPQH

clone size: once
V gene: TRBV27
D gene: .
CDR3 protein: ASSLLSGQETQY

clone size: .
V gene: TRBV5-8
D gene: .
CDR3 protein: ASTLGGWTDTQY

clone size: once
V gene: TRBV6-5
D gene: .
CDR3 protein: ASSYSLWDTQY

clone size: once
V gene: TRBV15
D gene: TRBD1
CDR3 protein: ATSRAPRGRDGYT

clone size: .
V gene: TRBV4-3
D gene: TRBD2
CDR3 protein: ASSQVLAGGADTQY

clone size: .
V gene: TRBV30
D gene: .
CDR3 protein: AWNIQVEQF

clone size: .
V gene: TRBV15
D gene: TRBD1
CDR3 protein: ATSRGQGADYGYT

clone size: .
V gene: TRBV6-1
D gene: TRBD1
CDR3 protein: ATGTGGGLDTEAF

clone size: once
V gene: TRBV28
D gene: .
CDR3 protein: ASPSSYGYT

clone size: .
V gene: TRBV27
D gene: .
CDR3 protein: ASSTVWGMEFYGYT

clone size: .
V gene: TRBV7-2
D gene: .
CDR3 protein: ASSPVKYEQY

clone size: .
V gene: TRBV21-1
D gene: .
CDR3 protein: ASSNGWQVNSNQPQH

clone size: .
V gene: TRBV28
D gene: .
CDR3 protein: ASSLQGSSGANVLT

clone size: .
V gene: TRBV27
D gene: .
CDR3 protein: ASSLRVRSYEQY

clone size: .
V gene: TRBV5-5
D gene: .
CDR3 protein: ASSFVRTNTGELF

clone size: .
V gene: TRBV9
D gene: .
CDR3 protein: ASSTPGGETQY

clone size: once
V gene: TRBV11-2
D gene: TRBD1
CDR3 protein: ASSPRQGWTEAF